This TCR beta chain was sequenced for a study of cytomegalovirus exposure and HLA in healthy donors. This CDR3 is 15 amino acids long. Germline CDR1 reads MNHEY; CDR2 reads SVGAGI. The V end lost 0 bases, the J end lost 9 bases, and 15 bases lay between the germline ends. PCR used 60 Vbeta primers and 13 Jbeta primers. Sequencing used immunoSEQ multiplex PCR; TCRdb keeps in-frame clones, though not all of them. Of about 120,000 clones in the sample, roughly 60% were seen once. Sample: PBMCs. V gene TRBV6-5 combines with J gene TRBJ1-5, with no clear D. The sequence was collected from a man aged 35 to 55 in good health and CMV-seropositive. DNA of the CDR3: TGTGCCAGCAGTTACTCGAGCGCCAACCTTAGGCCCCAGCATTTT. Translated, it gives CASSYSSANLRPQHF.